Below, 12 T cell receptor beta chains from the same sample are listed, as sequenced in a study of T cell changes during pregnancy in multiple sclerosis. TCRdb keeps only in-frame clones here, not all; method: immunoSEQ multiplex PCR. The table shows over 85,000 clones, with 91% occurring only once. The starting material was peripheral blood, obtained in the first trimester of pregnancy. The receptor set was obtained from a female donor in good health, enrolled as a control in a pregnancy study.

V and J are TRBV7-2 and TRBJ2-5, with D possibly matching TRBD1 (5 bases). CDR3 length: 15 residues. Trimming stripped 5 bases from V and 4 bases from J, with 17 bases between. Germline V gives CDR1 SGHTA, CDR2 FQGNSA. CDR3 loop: CASSAAGNPRETQYF. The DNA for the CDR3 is TGTGCCAGCAGCGCGGCAGGGAACCCTCGAGAGACCCAGTACTTC.

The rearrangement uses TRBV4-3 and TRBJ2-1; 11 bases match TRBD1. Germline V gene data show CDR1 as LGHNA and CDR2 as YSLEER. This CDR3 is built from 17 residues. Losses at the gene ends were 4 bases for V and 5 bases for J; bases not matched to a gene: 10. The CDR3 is CASSRLPGTGGDNEQFF. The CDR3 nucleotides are TGCGCCAGCAGCCGACTACCCGGGACAGGGGGTGACAATGAGCAGTTCTTC.

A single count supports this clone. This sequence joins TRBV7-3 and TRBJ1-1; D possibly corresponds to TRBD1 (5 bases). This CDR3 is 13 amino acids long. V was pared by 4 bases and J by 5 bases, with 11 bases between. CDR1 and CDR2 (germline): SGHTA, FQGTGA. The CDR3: CASSSDTLTEAFF. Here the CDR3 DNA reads TGTGCCAGCAGCTCGGACACATTAACTGAAGCTTTCTTT.

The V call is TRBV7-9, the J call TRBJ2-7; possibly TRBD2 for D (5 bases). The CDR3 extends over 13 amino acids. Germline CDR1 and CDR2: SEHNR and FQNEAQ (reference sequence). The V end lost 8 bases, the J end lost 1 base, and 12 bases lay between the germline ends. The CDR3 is CASEPRDSYEQYF. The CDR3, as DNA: TGTGCCAGCGAACCACGGGATTCCTACGAGCAGTACTTC. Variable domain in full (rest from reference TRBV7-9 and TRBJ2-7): DTGVSQNPRHKITKRGQNVTFRCDPISEHNRLYWYRQTLGQGPEFLTYFQNEAQLEKSRLLSDRFSAERPKGSFSTLEIQRTEQGDSAMYLCASEPRDSYEQYFGPGTRLTVT.

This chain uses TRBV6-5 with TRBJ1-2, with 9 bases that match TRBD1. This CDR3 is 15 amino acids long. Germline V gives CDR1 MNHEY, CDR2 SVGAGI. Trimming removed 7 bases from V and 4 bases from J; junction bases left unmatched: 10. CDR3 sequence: CASTSWGTGTYGYTF. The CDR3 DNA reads TGTGCCAGCACCTCCTGGGGGACAGGGACCTATGGCTACACCTTC.

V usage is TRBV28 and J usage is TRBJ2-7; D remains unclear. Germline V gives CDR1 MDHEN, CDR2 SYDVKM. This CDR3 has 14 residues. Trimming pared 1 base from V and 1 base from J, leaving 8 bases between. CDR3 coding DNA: TGTGCCAGCAGTTTATTGTTTTCGTCCTACGAGCAGTACTTC. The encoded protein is CASSLLFSSYEQYF.

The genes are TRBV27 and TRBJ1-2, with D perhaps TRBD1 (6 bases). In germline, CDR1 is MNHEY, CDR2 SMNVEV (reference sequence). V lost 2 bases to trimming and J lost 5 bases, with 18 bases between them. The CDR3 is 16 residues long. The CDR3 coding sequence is TGTGCCAGCAGTTTAAGCTCTCGGACAGCCTTTTATGGCTACACCTTC. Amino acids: CASSLSSRTAFYGYTF.

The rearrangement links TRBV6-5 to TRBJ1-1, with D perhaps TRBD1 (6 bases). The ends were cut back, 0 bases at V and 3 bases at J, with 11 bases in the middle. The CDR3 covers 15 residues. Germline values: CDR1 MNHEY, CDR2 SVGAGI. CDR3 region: CASSYSNQGYTEAFF. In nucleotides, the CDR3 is TGTGCCAGCAGTTACTCGAACCAGGGGTACACTGAAGCTTTCTTT.

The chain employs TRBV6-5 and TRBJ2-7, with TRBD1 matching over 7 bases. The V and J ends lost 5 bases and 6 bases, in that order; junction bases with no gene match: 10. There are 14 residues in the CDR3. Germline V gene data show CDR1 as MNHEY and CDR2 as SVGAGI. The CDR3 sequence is CASSDDRAGGEQYF. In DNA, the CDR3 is TGTGCCAGCAGTGACGACAGGGCCGGAGGCGAGCAGTACTTC.

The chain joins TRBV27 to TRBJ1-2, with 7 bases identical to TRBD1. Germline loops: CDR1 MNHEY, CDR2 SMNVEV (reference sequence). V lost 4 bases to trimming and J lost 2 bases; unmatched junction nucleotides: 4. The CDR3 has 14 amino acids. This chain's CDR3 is CASSSGQRNYGYTF. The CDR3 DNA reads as TGTGCCAGCAGTTCGGGACAGCGAAACTATGGCTACACCTTC.

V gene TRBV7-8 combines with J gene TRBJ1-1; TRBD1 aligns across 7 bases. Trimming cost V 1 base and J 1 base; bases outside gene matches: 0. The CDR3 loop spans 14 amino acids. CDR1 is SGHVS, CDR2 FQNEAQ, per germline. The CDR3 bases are TGTGCCAGCAGCTTAGGGACAGGGAACACTGAAGCTTTCTTT. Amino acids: CASSLGTGNTEAFF.

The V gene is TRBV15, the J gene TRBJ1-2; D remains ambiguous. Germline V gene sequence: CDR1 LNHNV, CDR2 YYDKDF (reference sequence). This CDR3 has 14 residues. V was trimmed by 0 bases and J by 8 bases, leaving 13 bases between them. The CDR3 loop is CATSRDGGKWGYTF. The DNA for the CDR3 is TGTGCCACCAGCAGAGATGGCGGGAAGTGGGGCTACACCTTC.